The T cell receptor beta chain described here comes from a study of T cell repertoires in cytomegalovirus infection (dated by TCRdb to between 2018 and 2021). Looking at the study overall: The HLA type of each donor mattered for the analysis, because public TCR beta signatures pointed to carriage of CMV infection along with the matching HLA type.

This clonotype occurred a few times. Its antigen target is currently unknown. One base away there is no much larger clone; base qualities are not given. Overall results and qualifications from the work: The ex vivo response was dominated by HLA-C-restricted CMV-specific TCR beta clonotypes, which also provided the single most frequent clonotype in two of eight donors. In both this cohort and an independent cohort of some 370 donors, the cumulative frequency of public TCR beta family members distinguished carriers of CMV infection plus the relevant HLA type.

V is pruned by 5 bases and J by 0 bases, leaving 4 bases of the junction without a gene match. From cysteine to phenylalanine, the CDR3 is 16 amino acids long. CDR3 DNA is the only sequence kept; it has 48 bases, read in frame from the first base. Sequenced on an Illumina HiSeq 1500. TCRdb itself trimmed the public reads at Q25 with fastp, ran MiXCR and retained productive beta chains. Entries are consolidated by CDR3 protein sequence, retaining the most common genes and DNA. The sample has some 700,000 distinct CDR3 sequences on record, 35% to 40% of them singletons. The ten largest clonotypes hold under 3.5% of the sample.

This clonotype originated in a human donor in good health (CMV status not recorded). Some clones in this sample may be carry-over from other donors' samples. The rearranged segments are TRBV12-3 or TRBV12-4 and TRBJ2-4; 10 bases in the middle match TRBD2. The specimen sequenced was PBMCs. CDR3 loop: CASSGLADLAKNIQYF. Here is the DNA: TGTGCCAGCAGTGGACTAGCGGACCTAGCCAAAAACATTCAGTACTTC.